These 19 T cell receptor beta chains originate from one sample sequenced in a study of blood T cell repertoires in COVID-19. Assay used: immunoSEQ multiplex PCR; TCRdb lists only in-frame clones, some missing. The sample holds around 230,000 clones, 88% seen once. Material for sequencing was PBMCs or T cells enriched from blood (not recorded which). The receptors were gathered from a middle-aged woman with acute COVID-19.

The sample holds one count of this clone. The rearrangement links TRBV5-4 to TRBJ1-2; 8 bases line up with TRBD1. V shed 4 bases, J shed 3 bases, and the junction held 8 bases outside the gene matches. Germline V gene sequence: CDR1 SGHNT, CDR2 YYREEE (reference sequence). The CDR3 has 15 amino acids. The CDR3 protein is CASSPGQGTYYGYTF. DNA for the CDR3: TGTGCCAGCAGCCCAGGACAGGGAACTTACTATGGCTACACCTTC.

V and J are TRBV2 and TRBJ1-1, with no clear D. Germline V gene sequence: CDR1 SNHLY, CDR2 FYNNEI. The CDR3 consists of 13 residues. The V end lost 7 bases, the J end lost 5 bases, and 14 bases lay between the germline ends. The CDR3 loop reads CASTGWAGTEAFF. The CDR3 DNA follows: TGTGCCAGCACGGGGTGGGCGGGGACTGAAGCTTTCTTT.

This clone was counted a few times. The V and J genes are TRBV30 and TRBJ1-2; TRBD1 agrees at 8 bases. V dropped 1 base and J dropped 2; count of bases not matched to a gene: 3. Germline CDR1 GTSNPN, CDR2 SVGIG (reference sequence). This CDR3 spans 14 amino acids. CDR3 nucleotide sequence: TGTGCCTGGAGTGGGGACAGGTCGAACTATGGCTACACCTTC. Its translation is CAWSGDRSNYGYTF.

The V call is TRBV2, the J call TRBJ1-2; D gene uncertain. Germline V lookup: CDR1 SNHLY, CDR2 FYNNEI. There are 16 residues in the CDR3. Trimming took 6 bases from V and 0 from J, leaving 17 bases between them. The CDR3 DNA reads TGTGCCAGCAGGGCGACTCAGCACTCAACTAACTATGGCTACACCTTC. The encoded protein is CASRATQHSTNYGYTF.

The chain joins TRBV6-5 to TRBJ2-1; 7 bases map to TRBD1. V gave up 6 bases and J gave up 6 bases; unmatched junction bases: 8. Germline CDR1 is MNHEY and CDR2 is SVGAGI. This CDR3 spans 14 amino acids. The CDR3 DNA follows: TGTGCCAGCAGACGGGAACCAGGGGGCAATGAGCAGTTCTTC. Translating it yields CASRREPGGNEQFF.

The rearrangement uses TRBV7-9 and TRBJ1-1; no clear D. The CDR3 has 12 residues. V lost 5 bases and J lost 6, with 10 bases in between. The germline gives CDR1 SEHNR, CDR2 FQNEAQ (reference sequence). DNA of the CDR3: TGTGCCAGCAGCAATCGAGGAGCTGAAGCTTTCTTT. It is translated as CASSNRGAEAFF.

This chain links TRBV19 with TRBJ1-3; D is possibly TRBD1 (6 bases). In germline, CDR1 is LNHDA, CDR2 SQIVND (reference sequence). The germline V and J ends were trimmed by 3 bases and 2 bases, with 20 bases remaining between them. CDR3 length: 18 residues. The CDR3 loop is CASSMALGGRITGNTIYF. DNA for the CDR3: TGTGCCAGTAGTATGGCCCTCGGGGGGCGCATAACTGGAAACACCATATATTTT.

In its sample, this clone was seen many times. The V and J genes are TRBV11-3 and TRBJ2-5, with a weak D call TRBD2 (5 bases). CDR1 and CDR2 (germline): SGHNT, YENEEA. The germline V and J ends were trimmed by 5 bases and 3 bases, with 13 bases remaining between them. The CDR3 totals 14 residues. CDR3 region: CASSAFLGEETQYF. The DNA for the CDR3 is TGTGCCAGCAGCGCTTTCCTCGGGGAAGAGACCCAGTACTTC.

This clone was seen only once. This chain connects TRBV5-1 to TRBJ1-1, with D perhaps matching TRBD1 (6 bases). The V end was cut by 2 bases, the J end by 1 base, with 12 bases between. Germline lookup yields CDR1 SGHRS and CDR2 YFSETQ. The CDR3 spans 15 residues. CDR3 DNA: TGCGCCAGCAGCTTATCGTGGGGGCAGAACACTGAAGCTTTCTTT. It is translated as CASSLSWGQNTEAFF.

This clone has a handful of counts. The CDR3 DNA reads TGTGCCAGCAGTCCCCAGGGTGTAGCCCTATACGAGCAGTACTTC. This encodes CASSPQGVALYEQYF. This chain connects TRBV2 to TRBJ2-7, with D perhaps matching TRBD1 (5 bases). Germline V lookup: CDR1 SNHLY, CDR2 FYNNEI. This CDR3 is built from 15 residues. V dropped 5 bases and J dropped 4 bases, with 18 bases sitting between them.

J is TRBJ2-3 and V is TRBV29-1; 8 bases align to TRBD1. The CDR3 contains 17 residues. Germline CDR1 reads SQVTM; CDR2 reads ANQGSEA. Germline trimming cut 2 bases from V and 1 base from J; bases unmatched to any gene: 11. The CDR3 DNA reads TGCAGCGTTGAACTAAGGACAGGGCCTTACGGCACAGATACGCAGTATTTT. Its translation: CSVELRTGPYGTDTQYF.

The chain combines TRBV7-2 with TRBJ1-5; D is unclear. Germline V gives CDR1 SGHTA, CDR2 FQGNSA. The ends were cut back, 7 bases at V and 4 bases at J, with 17 bases in the middle. This CDR3 has 15 amino acids. CDR3 nucleotides: TGTGCCAGCACCTCCGACGGGAGAGAAAATCAGCCCCAGCATTTT. Its protein is CASTSDGRENQPQHF.

The chain recombines TRBV6-5 with TRBJ2-3, with a weak D call TRBD1 (6 bases). With 6 bases removed from V and 1 base from J, the gap between germline ends came to 14 bases. The CDR3 has 15 amino acids. Germline-derived CDR1 and CDR2 are MNHEY and SVGAGI. In DNA form, the CDR3 reads TGTGCCAGCAGGGGCAGGGGAACGGGCACAGATACGCAGTATTTT. Encoded protein: CASRGRGTGTDTQYF.

Many counts were recorded for this clone. The chain has TRBV18 and TRBJ1-6, with D hard to call. V lost 1 base, J lost 7 bases, and 8 bases lay in between. The germline V gene encodes CDR1 KGHSH and CDR2 LQKENI. This CDR3 has 14 amino acids. DNA of the CDR3: TGTGCCAGCTCACCACGGGAGGGCAATTCACCCCTCCACTTT. Translated, it gives CASSPREGNSPLHF.

In DNA, the CDR3 is TGTGCCAGCAGTGAAGGTTCGAGACAGCTAAGAAGTCAGCCCCAGCATTTT. It codes for CASSEGSRQLRSQPQHF. The genes are TRBV2 and TRBJ1-5; D might be TRBD1 (5 bases). Trimming took 1 base from V and 6 from J, leaving 19 bases between them. The CDR3 totals 17 residues. Germline assignment: CDR1 SNHLY and CDR2 FYNNEI.

The chain combines TRBV6-5 with TRBJ1-2, with a possible D match to TRBD1 (6 bases). This CDR3 comprises 13 residues. Trimming stripped 5 bases from V and 8 bases from J, with 15 bases between. The germline V gene encodes CDR1 MNHEY and CDR2 SVGAGI. The CDR3 DNA follows: TGTGCCAGCAGTAGCGACAGGACTGGGGGCTACACCTTC. Its translation: CASSSDRTGGYTF.

This clone has only one observation. V is TRBV4-2 and J is TRBJ2-1; 13 nucleotides line up with TRBD2. The trim removed 3 bases at V and 6 bases at J, leaving 2 bases unmatched. The germline gives CDR1 LGHNA, CDR2 YNFKEQ. The CDR3 spans 15 residues. As DNA, the CDR3 is TGTGCCAGCAGCCATGGACTAGCGGGGGTCAATGAGCAGTTCTTC. This translates into CASSHGLAGVNEQFF.

The chain carries TRBV7-2 and TRBJ2-6; 7 nucleotides agree with TRBD1. This CDR3 comprises 15 residues. CDR1 and CDR2 (germline): SGHTA, FQGNSA. J lost 0 bases, V lost 5 bases, and 1 base had no gene match. This CDR3 reads CASSRTGSGANVLTF. CDR3 nucleotide sequence: TGTGCCAGCAGCCGGACAGGCTCTGGGGCCAACGTCCTGACTTTC.

A single count supports this clone. The chain recombines TRBV29-1 with TRBJ2-5, with 11 bases that match TRBD2. This CDR3 has 15 residues. The germline V gene encodes CDR1 SQVTM and CDR2 ANQGSEA. Unmatched junction bases numbered 10, after V lost 6 bases and J lost 4 bases. The CDR3 loop reads CSVRLAGNDRETQYF. The CDR3 bases are TGCAGCGTCCGACTAGCGGGAAACGACCGAGAGACCCAGTACTTC.